The 21 T cell receptor beta chains presented below share a single source sample, sequenced in a study of breast tumors, draining lymph nodes, adjacent tissues. From the multiplex PCR reads, TCRdb called clonotypes with MiXCR, one entry per CDR3 protein. Here the sample spans some 66,000 distinct CDR3 sequences, roughly 50% being singletons. The specimen was breast tumor tissue. These receptors were collected from a female donor with breast cancer. Some clones in this sample may be carry-over from other donors' samples.

This clonotype showed up many times. J is TRBJ2-5 and V is TRBV4-3, with unresolved D. Trimming cost V 0 bases and J 5 bases, with 13 bases left between them. Germline-derived CDR1 and CDR2 are LGHNA and YSLEER. This CDR3 contains 15 residues. The CDR3: CASSQDLGPRETQYF. CDR3 DNA: TGCGCCAGCAGCCAAGATCTCGGCCCCCGGGAGACCCAGTACTTC.

The gene calls are TRBV2 and TRBJ2-3; 7 bases align to TRBD2. The germline gives CDR1 SNHLY, CDR2 FYNNEI. CDR3 length: 15 residues. The ends lost 7 bases at V and 8 bases at J; junction bases unmatched: 15. The CDR3 sequence: CASMAGLSGITTQYF. The CDR3 region has the DNA TGTGCCAGCATGGCTGGGCTAAGCGGGATTACTACGCAGTATTTT. Together with reference TRBV2 and TRBJ2-3, the CDR3 gives the full variable domain: EPEVTQTPSHQVTQMGQEVILRCVPISNHLYFYWYRQILGQKVEFLVSFYNNEISEKSEIFDDQFSVERPDGSNFTLKIRSTKLEDSAMYFCASMAGLSGITTQYFGPGTRLTVL.

This clonotype has a count of ten or more. V and J are TRBV9 and TRBJ2-2; 9 nucleotides align to TRBD1. V lost 4 bases, J lost 5 bases, and 3 bases stayed unmatched. CDR1 is SGDLS, CDR2 YYNGEE, per germline. The CDR3 consists of 14 residues. CDR3 DNA: TGTGCCAGCAGCACAGGACAGGGGACCGGGGAGCTGTTTTTT. Amino acids: CASSTGQGTGELFF.

The chain links TRBV2 to TRBJ2-7; perhaps D is TRBD1 or TRBD2 (6 bases each). Germline V gene sequence: CDR1 SNHLY, CDR2 FYNNEI. V was clipped by 7 bases and J by 6 bases, with 16 bases between them. This CDR3 has 13 amino acids. Here the CDR3 reads CASKQQGLGEQYF. The CDR3, as DNA: TGTGCCAGCAAGCAACAGGGACTGGGCGAGCAGTACTTC. Full variable domain (missing parts from reference TRBV2 and TRBJ2-7): EPEVTQTPSHQVTQMGQEVILRCVPISNHLYFYWYRQILGQKVEFLVSFYNNEISEKSEIFDDQFSVERPDGSNFTLKIRSTKLEDSAMYFCASKQQGLGEQYFGPGTRLTVT.

The V and J genes are TRBV7-9 and TRBJ1-2; 12 bases map to TRBD1. V trimming: 4 bases; J trimming: 8 bases; junction bases outside the gene matches: 2. This CDR3 region has 13 residues. Germline V gene sequence: CDR1 SEHNR, CDR2 FQNEAQ (reference sequence). In DNA form, the CDR3 reads TGTGCCAGCAGCTGGGGACAGGGGGCAGGCTACACCTTC. It codes for CASSWGQGAGYTF.

This clonotype was detected ten times or more. J is TRBJ2-2 and V is TRBV6-6; D call uncertain. Trimming shortened V by 5 bases and J by 1 base, and 11 bases separated the two germline ends. Germline values: CDR1 MNHNY, CDR2 SVGAGI (reference sequence). This CDR3 has 15 residues. CDR3 bases: TGTGCCAGCAGTATGGCCATATTGAACACCGGGGAGCTGTTTTTT. Its protein is CASSMAILNTGELFF.

This clonotype was counted at least ten times. The rearrangement links TRBV20-1 to TRBJ2-7; D unclear. Germline CDR1 is DFQATT and CDR2 is SNEGSKA (reference sequence). This CDR3 is built from 10 residues. V lost 2 bases to trimming and J lost 2 bases, with 1 base between them. This CDR3 is CSARTYEQYF. CDR3 bases: TGCAGTGCTAGAACCTACGAGCAGTACTTC.

The chain couples TRBV25-1 to TRBJ1-5; D uncertain. Germline V CDR1 and CDR2: MGHDK, SYGVNS. The CDR3 contains 18 residues. Trimming left V 8 bases short and J 1 base short, with 24 bases between. The CDR3 DNA reads as TGTGCCAGCCTTGATCGGACCGACGGACGCGTCAGCAATCAGCCCCAGCATTTT. Translated, it gives CASLDRTDGRVSNQPQHF.

This clonotype was counted between two and nine times. The V and J genes are TRBV12-3 or TRBV12-4 and TRBJ1-6, with D possibly matching TRBD1 (5 bases). This CDR3 has 16 amino acids. Trimming left V 1 base short and J 6 bases short, with 13 bases between. For the CDR3, the DNA is TGTGCCAGCAGTTTAGGGACGGAGGGACCTAATTCACCCCTCCACTTT. Encoded protein: CASSLGTEGPNSPLHF.

The table lists this clonotype with many counts. This chain joins TRBV7-9 and TRBJ1-4; the D is unclear. There are 14 residues in the CDR3. V gave up 5 bases and J gave up 3 bases, with 10 bases separating them. CDR1 is SEHNR, CDR2 FQNEAQ, per germline (reference sequence). DNA for the CDR3: TGTGCCAGCAGCACCCATGGGGCTAATGAAAAACTGTTTTTT. Residues: CASSTHGANEKLFF.

This clonotype showed up many times. The gene calls are TRBV6-1 and TRBJ1-3, with D possibly being TRBD1 (5 bases). Deletions cut 2 bases from V and 0 bases from J, with 17 bases between. The CDR3 totals 18 residues. CDR1 is MNHNS and CDR2 is SASEGT in the germline V gene. The CDR3 here is CASSESPLAGHSGNTIYF. The CDR3 DNA reads as TGTGCCAGCAGTGAAAGCCCCCTGGCAGGGCACTCTGGAAACACCATATATTTT.

This chain connects TRBV20-1 to TRBJ1-2, with D tentatively TRBD1 (5 bases). Trimming removed 0 bases at V and 5 bases at J, with 7 bases between. This CDR3 is built from 12 residues. CDR1 is DFQATT and CDR2 is SNEGSKA in the germline V gene (reference sequence). The CDR3 DNA reads as TGCAGTGCTAGAGAGGGGCGTTATGGCTACACCTTC. This encodes CSAREGRYGYTF.

This chain joins TRBV7-9 and TRBJ2-7; D tentatively fits TRBD1 or TRBD2 (5 bases each). Germline V lookup: CDR1 SEHNR, CDR2 FQNEAQ (reference sequence). Trimming took off 8 bases at V and 0 bases at J, with 11 bases between the two ends. The CDR3 runs 13 residues. CDR3 nucleotides: TGTGCCAGCCGGGACCTTAGCTCCTACGAGCAGTACTTC. Residues: CASRDLSSYEQYF.

The chain recombines TRBV2 with TRBJ1-6; perhaps TRBD1 as D (5 bases). The CDR3 consists of 13 residues. V gave up 4 bases and J gave up 14 bases, with 15 bases separating them. Germline values: CDR1 SNHLY, CDR2 FYNNEI. The CDR3 is CASSAGPKVALHF. The CDR3 nucleotides read TGTGCCAGCAGTGCGGGACCTAAAGTAGCCCTCCACTTT.

This sequence joins TRBV10-1 and TRBJ2-2, with D perhaps TRBD1 or TRBD2 (5 bases each). CDR1 is WNHNN, CDR2 SYGVQD, per germline (reference sequence). The CDR3 totals 16 residues. V was pared by 1 base and J by 0 bases, with 9 bases between. This chain's CDR3 is CASSELGTSNTGELFF. DNA of the CDR3: TGCGCCAGCAGTGAGTTGGGGACCTCGAACACCGGGGAGCTGTTTTTT.

The V gene is TRBV15, the J gene TRBJ1-5; TRBD1 agrees at 7 bases. The CDR3 has 15 amino acids. V trimming: 5 bases; J trimming: 3 bases; junction bases outside the gene matches: 7. Germline V gene lookup returns CDR1 LNHNV and CDR2 YYDKDF (reference sequence). In nucleotides, the CDR3 is TGTGCCACCAGCCGCGACAGGGATGCCAATCAGCCCCAGCATTTT. This translates into CATSRDRDANQPQHF.

The count of this clonotype is one. This chain uses TRBV15 with TRBJ2-1; D uncertain. CDR3 size: 14 residues. Germline CDR1 LNHNV, CDR2 YYDKDF (reference sequence). The V gene lost 3 bases and the J gene lost 4 bases, with 10 bases spanning the gap. CDR3 sequence reads: CATSSEDGYNEQFF. The CDR3 bases are TGTGCCACCAGCAGTGAAGACGGGTACAATGAGCAGTTCTTC. Together with reference TRBV15 and TRBJ2-1, the CDR3 gives the full variable domain: DAMVIQNPRYQVTQFGKPVTLSCSQTLNHNVMYWYQQKSSQAPKLLFHYYDKDFNNEADTPDNFQSRRPNTSFCFLDIRSPGLGDTAMYLCATSSEDGYNEQFFGPGTRLTVL.

A word on this clonotype: An end of the junction does not agree with germline; a read error may underlie this. J is TRBJ2-7 and V is TRBV7-7; D ambiguous. The CDR3 sequence is 14 residues long. CDR1 is SSHAT and CDR2 is FNYEAQ in the germline V gene (reference sequence). CDR3 sequence (DNA): TGTGCTAGCAGCCCTACAGCCAGCTCCTACGAGCAGTACTTC. As protein: CASSPTASSYEQYF.

In the case of this clonotype: One junction end disagrees with the germline gene, perhaps due to a read error. This rearrangement joins TRBV2 to TRBJ1-5; possible D gene TRBD1, 6 bases. Germline values: CDR1 SNHLY, CDR2 FYNNEI. This CDR3 is built from 14 residues. For the CDR3, the DNA is TGTGCCAGCAGTGAGAGGGGGAGCAATCAGCCCCCGCATTTT. It is translated as CASSERGSNQPPHF.

V gene TRBV7-6 combines with J gene TRBJ2-7, with 10 bases matching TRBD1. V lost 1 base to trimming and J lost 6 bases; unmatched junction nucleotides: 9. CDR3 size: 16 residues. Per the germline V gene, CDR1 is SGHVS and CDR2 is FNYEAQ. CDR3 sequence: CASSLVLVTGGSEQYV. CDR3 in DNA: TGTGCCAGCAGCTTAGTGTTGGTGACAGGGGGCTCCGAGCAGTACGTC.

This clonotype was seen many times. This chain links TRBV12-3 or TRBV12-4 with TRBJ2-2, with TRBD2 matching over 10 bases. The V gene end was trimmed by 6 bases and the J gene end by 3 bases; junction bases not matched to a gene: 7. This CDR3 is 16 amino acids long. CDR3 loop: CASSPRLAGHTGELFF. In DNA form, the CDR3 reads TGTGCCAGCAGCCCCCGACTAGCGGGCCACACCGGGGAGCTGTTTTTT.